What follows are 28 T cell receptor beta chains derived from one specimen sequenced in a study of synovial regulatory T cells in juvenile arthritis (dated by TCRdb to about 2015). Library preparation was by the immunoSEQ multiplex PCR assay. The table comes from immuneACCESS by way of TCRdb, which keeps in-frame sequences with V and J called. Part of the clones is missing from these tables; in studies checked, under half for an unresolved V gene and the rest for unknown reasons. In this sample's table one finds over 7,500 clones. Roughly 1.6% of the sample lies in the top ten. The antigens these receptors bind are not known. The investigation overall reported the following: Compared with other blood Treg cells, blood iaTreg cells had lower TCR diversity, a finding consistent with antigen-driven expansion.

The sequenced sample consisted of Treg cells from blood. The label giving this sample's cell subset or site can be read as: HLA-DR+ inflammation-associated blood Treg cells. These TCRs come from a donor aged 2-29 years with juvenile idiopathic arthritis.

V is TRBV6-5 and J is TRBJ1-2. Per germline, CDR1 MNHEY and CDR2 SVGAGI. The CDR3 has 12 amino acids. No DNA is listed. CDR3 amino acids: CASSYSGFGYTF.

V gene TRBV30 combines with J gene TRBJ1-2. The CDR3 is 13 residues long. No DNA has been recorded. Germline lookup yields CDR1 GTSNPN and CDR2 SVGIG (reference sequence). The CDR3 here is CAWSVRVNYGYTF. Together with reference TRBV30 and TRBJ1-2, the CDR3 gives the full variable domain: SQTIHQWPATLVQPVGSPLSLECTVEGTSNPNLYWYRQAAGRGLQLLFYSVGIGQISSEVPQNLSASRPQDRQFILSSKKLLLSDSGFYLCAWSVRVNYGYTFGSGTRLTVV.

The chain employs TRBV10-3 and TRBJ2-7; as DNA is missing, the TRBD1 call by TCRdb cannot be tested. CDR1 and CDR2 from the germline V gene are ENHRY and SYGVKD. This CDR3 has 23 residues. DNA is not recorded here. The CDR3 protein is CAISESRSRRQGVQTGSTIEQYF.

J is TRBJ2-1 and V is TRBV18; no DNA is available, so the TRBD2 call from TCRdb remains unchecked. The CDR3 sequence is 14 residues long. DNA is not on record. Germline lookup yields CDR1 KGHSH and CDR2 LQKENI. The CDR3 protein is CASSPFGDYNEQFF.

CDR3 residues: CASSLRDRNEKLFF. V is TRBV5-1 and J is TRBJ1-4; the D gene TCRdb calls, TRBD1, cannot be checked with no DNA. Germline V gives CDR1 SGHRS, CDR2 YFSETQ. The CDR3 contains 14 residues. No DNA was logged.

The gene calls are TRBV30 and TRBJ2-3; TCRdb names TRBD2, which stays unverified in the absence of DNA. This CDR3 has 13 residues. No DNA was logged. Germline lookup yields CDR1 GTSNPN and CDR2 SVGIG (reference sequence). CDR3 loop: CAWGAGGADTQYF.

V gene TRBV2 combines with J gene TRBJ1-1; TCRdb proposes TRBD1, but this gene call is untestable without DNA. The CDR3 length is 13 residues. No DNA sequence is on record. The germline gives CDR1 SNHLY, CDR2 FYNNEI. CDR3 protein: CASRDPGGTEAFF.

The chain links TRBV7-3 to TRBJ1-4. Germline CDR1 reads SGHTA; CDR2 reads FQGTGA. The CDR3 totals 14 residues. No DNA has been recorded. The CDR3 sequence is CASSLTGVNEKLFF.

The rearrangement links TRBV20-1 to TRBJ1-5. Germline loops: CDR1 DFQATT, CDR2 SNEGSKA (reference sequence). The length of the CDR3 is 10 residues. Only the protein sequence is given. The CDR3 reads CSAGGQPQHF.

This chain uses TRBV7-2 with TRBJ2-5; the D call of TRBD2 rests on TCRdb alone, since no DNA is present to check it. Germline CDR1 and CDR2: SGHTA and FQGNSA. The CDR3 length is 14 residues. Only the protein is on record. The CDR3: CASRDGGSQETQYF.

This chain joins TRBV6-5 and TRBJ1-1. CDR3 size: 13 residues. No DNA sequence is on record. CDR1 is MNHEY and CDR2 is SVGAGI in the germline V gene. The CDR3 sequence is CASSYDRRREAFF.

The chain is built from TRBV5-5 and TRBJ1-2; TCRdb picks TRBD1, but there is no DNA to check that call. Germline loops: CDR1 SGHKS, CDR2 YYEKEE (reference sequence). This CDR3 contains 15 residues. No DNA has been recorded. CDR3 sequence: CASTRSPQDNYGYTF.

The chain couples TRBV6-5 to TRBJ2-7; no DNA is available, so the TRBD1 call from TCRdb remains unchecked. This CDR3 region has 11 residues. The DNA sequence is not available. The germline V gene encodes CDR1 MNHEY and CDR2 SVGAGI. CDR3 residues: CASSSVHQQYF.

CDR3 loop: CASSTTGNNSPLHF. The J gene is TRBJ1-6, the V gene TRBV2. The germline V gene has CDR1 SNHLY and CDR2 FYNNEI. The CDR3 covers 14 residues. The DNA sequence is not available.

The chain is built from TRBV29-1 and TRBJ2-7; the D gene TCRdb calls, TRBD1, cannot be checked with no DNA. Germline CDR1 reads SQVTM; CDR2 reads ANQGSEA. This CDR3 contains 14 residues. No coding sequence is recorded. CDR3 sequence: CSVARTARTDEQYF.

The J gene is TRBJ2-5, the V gene TRBV4-1. Germline loops: CDR1 MGHRA, CDR2 YSYEKL. The CDR3 spans 16 residues. Only the protein sequence is given. The CDR3 reads CASSQVNMGFQETQYF.

The V and J genes are TRBV2 and TRBJ2-3; TCRdb designates TRBD2, a call that cannot be tested without DNA. The CDR3 loop spans 15 amino acids. The DNA is unrecorded. Germline CDR1 is SNHLY and CDR2 is FYNNEI. The CDR3 reads CASRTGTSGVDTQYF.

This sequence joins TRBV6-5 and TRBJ2-5; TCRdb's D call of TRBD1 is untestable without DNA. This CDR3 is 11 amino acids long. No coding sequence is recorded. The germline V gene encodes CDR1 MNHEY and CDR2 SVGAGI. The CDR3 spells CASSYSDREYF.

The V and J genes are TRBV30 and TRBJ2-3; the TCRdb D gene call, TRBD2, has no DNA to confirm it. The CDR3 consists of 15 residues. DNA is not recorded here. CDR1 GTSNPN and CDR2 SVGIG come from the germline V gene (reference sequence). CDR3 sequence: CAWSVLAGLRDTQYF.

CDR3 sequence reads: CASSPGHVFTEAFF. The rearrangement joins TRBV18 to TRBJ1-1; the TCRdb D gene call, TRBD1, has no DNA to confirm it. This CDR3 is built from 14 residues. A DNA sequence was not provided. The germline gives CDR1 KGHSH, CDR2 LQKENI.

The chain has TRBV2 and TRBJ2-7. In germline, CDR1 is SNHLY, CDR2 FYNNEI. The CDR3 loop spans 14 amino acids. The DNA is unrecorded. The CDR3 loop is CASSSHGATYEQYF.

The chain is built from TRBV5-6 and TRBJ1-2; there is no DNA to check the TCRdb D call of TRBD1. The V gene's germline CDR1 is SGHDT and CDR2 YYEEEE. CDR3 length: 14 residues. No DNA is given. The CDR3 here is CASSFDSWGYGYTF.

CDR3 residues: CATSRGKGADQDTEAFF. The rearrangement uses TRBV15 and TRBJ1-1; without DNA, the TCRdb call of TRBD1 cannot be checked. CDR3 length: 17 residues. Only the protein is on record. The germline CDR1 and CDR2 sequences are LNHNV and YYDKDF (reference sequence).

The V gene is TRBV6-1, the J gene TRBJ1-6. Germline CDR1 MNHNS, CDR2 SASEGT. This CDR3 has 13 residues. The protein alone is recorded here. CDR3 residues: CASNGYIDSPLHF.

This clone is classed as medium-sized by frequency. V and J are TRBV19 and TRBJ1-6; TCRdb names TRBD1, which stays unverified in the absence of DNA. This CDR3 contains 18 residues. No DNA is listed. Germline V lookup: CDR1 LNHDA, CDR2 SQIVND (reference sequence). The CDR3 sequence: CASSPLVTRTGLGSPLHF.

The genes are TRBV30 and TRBJ2-1; the TCRdb call, TRBD2, lacks DNA for checking. Germline V gene sequence: CDR1 GTSNPN, CDR2 SVGIG (reference sequence). The CDR3 is 14 residues long. This entry has no DNA. CDR3 region: CAWSSGGSYNEQFF.

J is TRBJ1-4 and V is TRBV5-1; TCRdb lists TRBD1, though no DNA is available to test this call. The CDR3 extends over 15 amino acids. The nucleotide record is missing. CDR1 SGHRS and CDR2 YFSETQ come from the germline V gene. This chain's CDR3 is CASSLWAATNEKLFF.

The V call is TRBV4-1, the J call TRBJ1-1. This CDR3 is built from 12 residues. Only the protein is available. The germline gives CDR1 MGHRA, CDR2 YSYEKL. CDR3: CASSQGRSEAFF.